What follows are 29 T cell receptor beta chains derived from one specimen sequenced in a study of cytomegalovirus exposure and HLA in healthy donors. Use of 60 Vbeta and 13 Jbeta primers characterized the PCR. This table comes from immunoSEQ multiplex PCR, and its TCRdb copy is limited to in-frame clones, with some not included. The data show under 200,000 clones, with 55% to 70% seen just once and about 2.5% held by the top ten. Sequenced sample: PBMCs. The source is a woman between 40 and 50 years old in good health and CMV-seropositive.

This chain uses TRBV5-6 with TRBJ2-3; 9 bases fit TRBD2. CDR3 length: 16 residues. Per the germline V gene, CDR1 is SGHDT and CDR2 is YYEEEE. J lost 6 bases, V lost 1 base, and 9 bases had no gene match. In DNA form, the CDR3 reads TGTGCCAGCAGCTTGCCCATTCTAGCGGGATCTGATACGCAGTATTTT. Residues: CASSLPILAGSDTQYF.

In regard to this clone: Other DNA sequences within the sample encode an identical CDR3. The chain combines TRBV27 with TRBJ1-2; tentative D call: TRBD1 (5 bases). V lost 6 bases, J lost 8 bases, and 16 bases lay in between. CDR1 and CDR2 from the germline V gene are MNHEY and SMNVEV (reference sequence). CDR3 size: 13 residues. CDR3 protein: CASSLTPGDGYTF. CDR3 coding DNA: TGTGCCAGCAGCCTCACTCCGGGGGACGGCTACACCTTC.

The rearrangement joins TRBV28 to TRBJ1-1; perhaps TRBD1 as D (5 bases). The germline gives CDR1 MDHEN, CDR2 SYDVKM. The CDR3 extends over 13 amino acids. Trimming left V 3 bases short and J 3 bases short, with 8 bases between. As DNA, the CDR3 is TGTGCCAGCAGTTTCAGGGTCGACACTGAAGCTTTCTTT. Translation: CASSFRVDTEAFF.

The chain couples TRBV7-9 to TRBJ2-1, with 9 bases aligning to TRBD1. The ends lost 1 base at V and 8 bases at J; junction bases unmatched: 3. The CDR3 is 14 amino acids. CDR1 is SEHNR, CDR2 FQNEAQ, per germline (reference sequence). CDR3 sequence (DNA): TGTGCCAGCAGCTTAGGACAGGGGGGACATGAGCAGTTCTTC. Translation gives CASSLGQGGHEQFF.

The gene calls are TRBV7-9 and TRBJ2-1; the D is unclear. In germline, CDR1 is SEHNR, CDR2 FQNEAQ (reference sequence). V shed 1 base and J shed 4 bases, with 5 bases lying between them. The CDR3 is made up of 13 amino acids. The CDR3 spells CASSLDAYNEQFF. CDR3 coding DNA: TGTGCCAGCAGCTTAGATGCGTACAATGAGCAGTTCTTC.

The table lists this clone with a count of one. One junction end does not reproduce the germline sequence, and a read error may be involved. The same CDR3 is also encoded by other DNA sequences in this sample. The chain recombines TRBV19 with TRBJ2-2; D is unclear. This CDR3 region has 14 residues. Germline CDR1 and CDR2: LNHDA and SQIVND (reference sequence). CDR3 loop: CASSITTNTGELFF. The CDR3 nucleotides are TGCGCCAGTAGTATAACAACGAACACCGGGGAGCTGTTTTTT.

The chain uses TRBV27 and TRBJ1-2; a weak D match, TRBD1 (5 bases). This CDR3 region has 16 residues. The V and J ends lost 1 base and 7 bases respectively, with 19 bases between them. Germline lookup yields CDR1 MNHEY and CDR2 SMNVEV (reference sequence). The CDR3 protein is CASSLLSGQARFGYTF. As DNA, the CDR3 is TGTGCCAGCAGTTTATTGAGTGGACAAGCCCGATTTGGCTACACCTTC.

The rearrangement joins TRBV27 to TRBJ2-7; 10 positions agree with TRBD1. CDR1 and CDR2 (germline): MNHEY, SMNVEV (reference sequence). This CDR3 spans 15 amino acids. V lost 5 bases and J lost 1; bases outside the gene matches: 5. The CDR3 nucleotides read TGTGCCAGCAGTCGACAGGGGGCGCTGTCCTACGAGCAGTACTTC. Protein product: CASSRQGALSYEQYF.

This chain connects TRBV9 to TRBJ1-6; 8 nucleotides align to TRBD1. The CDR3 contains 17 residues. CDR1 and CDR2 from the germline V gene are SGDLS and YYNGEE. Germline trimming cut 4 bases from V and 0 bases from J; bases unmatched to any gene: 6. This chain's CDR3 is CASSPDRGSSYNSPLHF. The CDR3 nucleotides are TGTGCCAGCAGCCCCGACAGGGGTAGCTCCTATAATTCACCCCTCCACTTT.

The genes are TRBV5-4 and TRBJ1-6; no reliable D call. CDR1 is SGHNT, CDR2 YYREEE, per germline (reference sequence). The CDR3 consists of 16 residues. V shed 4 bases and J shed 2 bases, with 13 bases lying between them. The CDR3 here is CASSPTLRPYNSPLHF. The CDR3 coding sequence is TGTGCCAGCAGCCCGACTCTAAGACCCTATAATTCACCCCTCCACTTT.

The chain joins TRBV28 to TRBJ2-7; 7 bases are shared with TRBD2. CDR1 is MDHEN, CDR2 SYDVKM, per germline. The CDR3 covers 14 residues. The J segment lost 6 bases and the V segment lost 4 bases, leaving 9 bases of the junction unmatched. The CDR3 region has the DNA TGTGCCAGCAGTTCTCTAGCGGAGAGGTGCGAGCAGTACTTC. Protein product: CASSSLAERCEQYF.

The chain links TRBV19 to TRBJ2-6, with D possibly being TRBD2 (6 bases). The length of the CDR3 is 17 residues. V was clipped by 1 base and J by 0 bases, with 10 bases between them. Germline CDR1 reads LNHDA; CDR2 reads SQIVND (reference sequence). CDR3 sequence (DNA): TGTGCCAGTAGTATAGCCAGAGCGGGCTCTGGGGCCAACGTCCTGACTTTC. Translated, it gives CASSIARAGSGANVLTF.

The rearrangement uses TRBV20-1 and TRBJ1-3; possibly TRBD1 for D (6 bases). CDR1 is DFQATT and CDR2 is SNEGSKA in the germline V gene (reference sequence). This CDR3 spans 11 amino acids. The V end lost 3 bases, the J end lost 8 bases, and 8 bases lay between the germline ends. The CDR3 is CSASAGDTIYF. For the CDR3, the DNA is TGCAGTGCTAGCGCAGGGGACACCATATATTTT.

The chain recombines TRBV25-1 with TRBJ1-5, with D unclear. The germline CDR1 and CDR2 sequences are MGHDK and SYGVNS. This CDR3 contains 13 residues. The germline V and J ends were trimmed by 4 bases and 5 bases, with 9 bases remaining between them. The CDR3 nucleotides read TGTGCCAGCAGTGCCCGGGATGATCAGCCCCAGCATTTT. Protein product: CASSARDDQPQHF.

This sequence joins TRBV28 and TRBJ2-7, with 10 bases that match TRBD1. The germline V gene has CDR1 MDHEN and CDR2 SYDVKM. The CDR3 runs 14 residues. V shed 5 bases, J shed 5 bases, and the junction held 6 bases outside the gene matches. The CDR3 reads CASSPGTGVHEQYF. DNA of the CDR3: TGTGCCAGCAGTCCCGGGACAGGGGTCCACGAGCAGTACTTC.

The chain combines TRBV11-1 with TRBJ2-5, with 7 bases fitting TRBD2. The CDR3 covers 16 residues. From germline, CDR1 is SGHAT and CDR2 FQDESV (reference sequence). The V segment lost 2 bases and the J segment 4 bases; nucleotides outside the gene matches: 10. The CDR3 DNA reads TGTGCCAGCAGCTTAAGGGTTTGGGGGGGAAGAGAGACCCAGTACTTC. Its protein product is CASSLRVWGGRETQYF. The complete variable domain, with remaining parts taken from reference TRBV11-1 and TRBJ2-5, reads EAEVAQSPRYKITEKSQAVAFWCDPISGHATLYWYRQILGQGPELLVQFQDESVVDDSQLPKDRFSAERLKGVDSTLKIQPAELGDSAMYLCASSLRVWGGRETQYFGPGTRLLVL.

The chain recombines TRBV6-5 with TRBJ2-7, with 8 bases lining up with TRBD1. The V segment lost 6 bases and the J segment 4 bases; nucleotides outside the gene matches: 8. Germline assignment: CDR1 MNHEY and CDR2 SVGAGI. The CDR3 covers 14 residues. The CDR3 sequence: CASRPDRGWYEQYF. The CDR3 region has the DNA TGTGCCAGCAGGCCCGACAGGGGTTGGTACGAGCAGTACTTC.

The CDR3 region is CASSPGQGLISGNTIYF. The CDR3 coding sequence is TGTGCCAGCTCACCCGGACAGGGACTCATCTCTGGAAACACCATATATTTT. The rearrangement links TRBV18 to TRBJ1-3; 8 bases align to TRBD1. Germline V gene lookup returns CDR1 KGHSH and CDR2 LQKENI. The CDR3 has 17 residues. V lost 3 bases to trimming and J lost 0 bases; unmatched junction nucleotides: 7. Full variable domain (rest looked up from reference TRBV18 and TRBJ1-3): NAGVMQNPRHLVRRRGQEARLRCSPMKGHSHVYWYRQLPEEGLKFMVYLQKENIIDESGMPKERFSAEFPKEGPSILRIQQVVRGDSAAYFCASSPGQGLISGNTIYFGEGSWLTVV.

The chain recombines TRBV27 with TRBJ2-5, with 8 nucleotides matching TRBD1. The DNA end is more similar to TRBJ2-7, so the J call may be wrong. This CDR3 has 15 residues. Germline CDR1 reads MNHEY; CDR2 reads SMNVEV (reference sequence). This chain's CDR3 is CASSFRGTGDYEQYF. Here the CDR3 DNA reads TGTGCCAGCAGTTTTAGGGGGACAGGCGACTACGAGCAGTACTTC.

CDR3 bases: TGTGCCAGCAGTTTTCGCCGGGACTATGGCTACACCTTC. It codes for CASSFRRDYGYTF. The chain carries TRBV11-1 and TRBJ1-2; D uncertain. CDR1 and CDR2 from the germline V gene are SGHAT and FQDESV (reference sequence). Trimming pared 6 bases from V and 3 bases from J, leaving 11 bases between. This CDR3 has 13 residues.

The chain combines TRBV27 with TRBJ2-5, with 10 bases identical to TRBD2. The end of the DNA fits TRBJ2-7 better, so the J call may be wrong. Looked up from germline, CDR1 is MNHEY and CDR2 is SMNVEV (reference sequence). The CDR3 length is 19 residues. The CDR3 reads CASSLISPGLAISSYEQYF. CDR3 nucleotide sequence: TGTGCCAGCAGTTTGATAAGCCCGGGACTAGCGATTAGCTCCTACGAGCAGTACTTC.

A few counts support this clone. The rearrangement joins TRBV6-5 to TRBJ2-7; 10 bases fit TRBD1. The CDR3 covers 15 residues. Germline CDR1 is MNHEY and CDR2 is SVGAGI. Germline trimming cut 6 bases from V and 5 bases from J; bases unmatched to any gene: 10. The CDR3 loop is CASSPAGTGVHEQYF. The CDR3 DNA reads as TGTGCCAGCAGCCCAGCCGGGACAGGGGTACACGAGCAGTACTTC.

This chain links TRBV5-1 with TRBJ2-7; D perhaps matches TRBD2 (6 bases). CDR1 and CDR2 from the germline V gene are SGHRS and YFSETQ. With 4 bases removed from V and 0 bases from J, the gap between germline ends came to 14 bases. The CDR3 has 15 residues. CDR3 region: CASSPAGPSSYEQYF. As DNA, the CDR3 is TGCGCCAGCAGCCCAGCGGGTCCGAGCTCCTACGAGCAGTACTTC. Variable domain in full (rest from reference TRBV5-1 and TRBJ2-7): KAGVTQTPRYLIKTRGQQVTLSCSPISGHRSVSWYQQTPGQGLQFLFEYFSETQRNKGNFPGRFSGRQFSNSRSEMNVSTLELGDSALYLCASSPAGPSSYEQYFGPGTRLTVT.

The chain employs TRBV6-5 and TRBJ2-5; TRBD2 might be the D (5 bases). The end of the DNA fits TRBJ2-7 better, so the J call may be wrong. The germline V gene has CDR1 MNHEY and CDR2 SVGAGI. The CDR3 runs to 15 residues. This CDR3 is CASSYTRGGSYEQYF. As DNA, the CDR3 is TGTGCCAGCAGTTACACCCGAGGCGGGTCCTACGAGCAGTACTTC.

This clone was picked up one time. V usage is TRBV6-1 and J usage is TRBJ1-5, with 9 nucleotides matching TRBD1. J was trimmed by 5 bases and V by 6 bases; bases with no gene match: 8. Per the germline V gene, CDR1 is MNHNS and CDR2 is SASEGT. The CDR3 has 15 residues. The CDR3 reads CASRPGTGRDQPQHF. The CDR3 coding sequence is TGTGCCAGCAGACCCGGGACAGGGAGGGATCAGCCCCAGCATTTT.

This clone was observed a few times. The DNA for the CDR3 is TGTGCCAGCAGCGCCCGGACAGGGACGAACATTCAGTACTTC. Translation: CASSARTGTNIQYF. The V and J genes are TRBV5-4 and TRBJ2-4; 8 bases match TRBD1. CDR1 and CDR2 (germline): SGHNT, YYREEE (reference sequence). The CDR3 consists of 14 residues. V was clipped by 4 bases and J by 7 bases; unmatched bases: 7.

V is TRBV28 and J is TRBJ2-5, with TRBD2 matching 7 bases. The better agreement between TRBJ2-7 and the DNA end casts doubt on the J call. The CDR3 has 16 amino acids. Germline values: CDR1 MDHEN, CDR2 SYDVKM. CDR3 residues: CASSSPSGASSYEQYF. The CDR3 DNA is TGTGCCAGCAGTTCCCCCAGCGGGGCCAGCTCCTACGAGCAGTACTTC.

The chain uses TRBV19 and TRBJ1-2; D gene unclear. CDR1 and CDR2 (germline): LNHDA, SQIVND (reference sequence). V was pared by 9 bases and J by 3 bases, with 20 bases between. CDR3 length: 15 amino acids. The CDR3: CASLLRGSAYYGYTF. The DNA for the CDR3 is TGTGCCAGCCTCCTTCGGGGAAGTGCATACTATGGCTACACCTTC.

The chain recombines TRBV7-8 with TRBJ1-5, with no clear D. The CDR3 extends over 12 amino acids. Trimming took 5 bases from V and 4 from J, leaving 6 bases between them. The germline V gene encodes CDR1 SGHVS and CDR2 FQNEAQ. The DNA for the CDR3 is TGTGCCAGCAGCCTAAAAAATCAGCCCCAGCATTTT. Residues: CASSLKNQPQHF. Full variable domain (outside the CDR3, taken from reference TRBV7-8 and TRBJ1-5): GAGVSQSPRYKVAKRGQDVALRCDPISGHVSLFWYQQALGQGPEFLTYFQNEAQLDKSGLPSDRFFAERPEGSVSTLKIQRTQQEDSAVYLCASSLKNQPQHFGDGTRLSIL.